The 32 T cell receptor beta chains below come from one sample, sequenced in a study of OX40 agonist ivuxolimab in advanced cancers. Sequencing was performed with immunoSEQ multiplex PCR; in TCRdb, only in-frame clones are kept and a portion is missing. The sample lists about 40,000 clones, around 89% occurring once. The input for sequencing was CD4+ or CD8+ T cells sorted from blood, taken in a trial of the OX40 agonist ivuxolimab. The receptor set was obtained from an adult with an advanced solid tumor such as melanoma, head and neck, liver or kidney cancer.

Only one count was recorded for this clone. V usage is TRBV29-1 and J usage is TRBJ2-1, with D unresolved. There are 14 residues in the CDR3. CDR1 is SQVTM, CDR2 ANQGSEA, per germline. CDR3 sequence (DNA): TGCGGCGCCGAGATAGGAAGGTTCGACAATGAGCAGTTCTTC. Amino acid sequence: CGAEIGRFDNEQFF.

This clone was detected only a few times. The chain couples TRBV7-9 to TRBJ1-4; maybe TRBD1 (5 bases). The V end was cut by 3 bases, the J end by 3 bases, with 8 bases between. The CDR3 has 14 amino acids. The germline CDR1 and CDR2 sequences are SEHNR and FQNEAQ (reference sequence). The CDR3 nucleotides read TGTGCCAGCAGCTTGACAGACTCTAATGAAAAACTGTTTTTT. This codes for CASSLTDSNEKLFF.

This rearrangement joins TRBV5-5 to TRBJ2-1; 7 bases are a match to TRBD2. J lost 2 bases, V lost 0 bases, and 2 bases had no gene match. The length of the CDR3 is 15 residues. From germline, CDR1 is SGHKS and CDR2 YYEKEE (reference sequence). The CDR3 spells CASSLEAGTYNEQFF. Here the CDR3 DNA reads TGTGCCAGCAGCTTGGAAGCGGGGACCTACAATGAGCAGTTCTTC.

CDR3 coding DNA: TGTGCCAGCAGCTCCGGGGAGGGGGCCTATGGCTACACCTTC. Its protein is CASSSGEGAYGYTF. V gene TRBV13 combines with J gene TRBJ1-2, with 7 bases lining up with TRBD1. CDR1 is PRHDT and CDR2 is FYEKMQ in the germline V gene (reference sequence). CDR3 length equals 14 residues. With 4 bases clipped from V and 4 bases from J, the junction kept 6 bases outside the gene matches.

V is TRBV2 and J is TRBJ2-7; TRBD2 matches 11 bases. The V gene end was trimmed by 8 bases and the J gene end by 2 bases; junction bases not matched to a gene: 8. The CDR3 is made up of 15 amino acids. Germline CDR1 and CDR2: SNHLY and FYNNEI. The CDR3 sequence: CASFGGTSGTYEQYF. CDR3 DNA: TGTGCCAGCTTTGGGGGGACTAGCGGTACCTACGAGCAGTACTTC.

The rearrangement links TRBV9 to TRBJ2-1; TRBD2 matches 7 bases. The CDR3 totals 15 residues. Germline V lookup: CDR1 SGDLS, CDR2 YYNGEE. With V trimmed by 0 bases and J by 2 bases, 2 bases remained unmatched. CDR3 protein: CASSVGTSAYNEQFF. The CDR3 DNA is TGTGCCAGCAGCGTAGGAACTAGCGCCTACAATGAGCAGTTCTTC.

V and J are TRBV4-1 and TRBJ2-5; D is unresolved. This CDR3 is 15 amino acids long. Germline V gene sequence: CDR1 MGHRA, CDR2 YSYEKL. Trimming shortened V by 1 base and J by 5 bases, and 14 bases separated the two germline ends. Here the CDR3 DNA reads TGCGCCAGCAGCCAAGTTTCCCTAAACCGGGAGACCCAGTACTTC. Translated, it gives CASSQVSLNRETQYF.

This CDR3 is CASSLDKGAGETQYF. The CDR3 coding sequence is TGTGCCAGCAGCTTGGACAAGGGGGCGGGGGAGACCCAGTACTTC. The rearrangement links TRBV5-6 to TRBJ2-5, with D tentatively TRBD1 (7 bases). The CDR3 is made up of 15 amino acids. Germline V gene sequence: CDR1 SGHDT, CDR2 YYEEEE. Trimming left V 0 bases short and J 5 bases short, with 14 bases between.

This sequence joins TRBV10-3 and TRBJ2-7; 12 bases fit TRBD1. The CDR3 contains 16 residues. CDR1 ENHRY and CDR2 SYGVKD come from the germline V gene. J was trimmed by 2 bases and V by 2 bases; bases with no gene match: 4. The CDR3 spells CAISEGGTGGPYEQYF. The CDR3 DNA reads TGTGCCATCAGTGAGGGGGGGACAGGGGGCCCCTACGAGCAGTACTTC.

The chain is built from TRBV11-3 and TRBJ2-1, with 9 nucleotides matching TRBD2. The CDR3 loop spans 15 amino acids. V lost 3 bases, J lost 5 bases, and 5 bases stayed unmatched. Germline CDR1 is SGHNT and CDR2 is YENEEA. CDR3 loop: CASSFGTSSHNEQFF. DNA of the CDR3: TGTGCCAGCAGCTTCGGGACTAGCAGCCACAATGAGCAGTTCTTC.

CDR3 sequence (DNA): TGTGCCAGCAGTACCGGACTAGCGGGAAATGAGCAGTTCTTC. This translates into CASSTGLAGNEQFF. This rearrangement joins TRBV6-6 to TRBJ2-1, with 12 nucleotides matching TRBD2. This CDR3 spans 14 amino acids. The J segment lost 7 bases and the V segment lost 5 bases, leaving 3 bases of the junction unmatched. Germline V lookup: CDR1 MNHNY, CDR2 SVGAGI (reference sequence).

The chain has TRBV5-1 and TRBJ1-2; tentative D call: TRBD1 (5 bases). Germline assignment: CDR1 SGHRS and CDR2 YFSETQ. This CDR3 has 16 amino acids. The ends were cut back, 2 bases at V and 4 bases at J, with 18 bases in the middle. CDR3 amino acids: CASSLSLDPGGYGYTF. The CDR3 nucleotides read TGCGCCAGCAGCTTATCTCTTGACCCGGGGGGCTATGGCTACACCTTC.

The genes are TRBV11-2 and TRBJ2-2; TRBD1 aligns across 8 bases. Germline CDR1 and CDR2: SGHAT and FQNNGV. The CDR3 spans 15 residues. V lost 5 bases, J lost 7 bases, and 9 bases stayed unmatched. The DNA of the CDR3 is TGTGCCAGCAGCCACCCCAGGACAGGGCACGGGGAGCTGTTTTTT. Protein product: CASSHPRTGHGELFF.

The genes are TRBV2 and TRBJ2-2; a weak D match, TRBD2 (7 bases). The CDR3 totals 18 residues. The V and J ends lost 6 bases and 0 bases respectively, with 20 bases between them. Germline values: CDR1 SNHLY, CDR2 FYNNEI. CDR3 coding DNA: TGTGCCAGCAGCCCAGAAGGTGGGGGGGGCCCGAACACCGGGGAGCTGTTTTTT. Its translation is CASSPEGGGGPNTGELFF.

The chain is built from TRBV6-5 and TRBJ2-5; TRBD2 aligns across 9 bases. This CDR3 contains 16 residues. Germline values: CDR1 MNHEY, CDR2 SVGAGI. After removal of 8 bases from V and 2 bases from J, the junction contained 12 bases not matched to a gene. Written as DNA, the CDR3 is TGTGCCAGCGGTTTTTCGCGAGCGGGGGGTCAAGAGACCCAGTACTTC. This gives the protein CASGFSRAGGQETQYF.

This chain's CDR3 is CASSLEVAGGPETQYF. As DNA, the CDR3 is TGTGCCAGCAGCTTGGAGGTAGCGGGAGGGCCCGAGACCCAGTACTTC. The V gene is TRBV5-4, the J gene TRBJ2-5; 11 bases agree with TRBD2. The germline gives CDR1 SGHNT, CDR2 YYREEE (reference sequence). This CDR3 spans 16 amino acids. The ends lost 0 bases at V and 5 bases at J; junction bases unmatched: 6.

The chain combines TRBV7-8 with TRBJ2-5; D unclear. Trimming took 1 base from V and 0 from J, leaving 9 bases between them. In germline, CDR1 is SGHVS, CDR2 FQNEAQ. The CDR3 length is 15 residues. This CDR3 reads CASSLEENYQETQYF. The CDR3 nucleotides are TGTGCCAGCAGCTTAGAAGAGAATTACCAAGAGACCCAGTACTTC.

The V and J genes are TRBV10-2 and TRBJ1-1; D is ambiguous. Per the germline V gene, CDR1 is WSHSY and CDR2 is SAAADI. The CDR3 spans 13 residues. With 4 bases removed from V and 4 bases from J, the gap between germline ends came to 10 bases. CDR3 in amino acids: CASSGTWGTEAFF. Here the CDR3 DNA reads TGCGCCAGCAGTGGTACGTGGGGCACTGAAGCTTTCTTT.

The V gene is TRBV19, the J gene TRBJ2-1; D perhaps matches TRBD2 (7 bases). The CDR3 extends over 13 amino acids. Germline-derived CDR1 and CDR2 are LNHDA and SQIVND (reference sequence). The V end was cut by 8 bases, the J end by 0 bases, with 8 bases between. The CDR3 DNA is TGTGCCAGTGGGGGGGCCTCCTACAATGAGCAGTTCTTC. Protein product: CASGGASYNEQFF.

This rearrangement joins TRBV27 to TRBJ2-2; 7 bases align to TRBD2. V shed 6 bases and J 2 bases; nucleotides not matched to a gene: 9. CDR1 and CDR2 from the germline V gene are MNHEY and SMNVEV (reference sequence). The CDR3 is 16 amino acids. CDR3 DNA sequence: TGTGCCAGCAGCCCCCCCAGGGAGGGAAACACCGGGGAGCTGTTTTTT. It encodes CASSPPREGNTGELFF.

The V gene is TRBV7-9, the J gene TRBJ2-7; maybe TRBD1 (6 bases). V lost 5 bases to trimming and J lost 1 base, with 15 bases between them. Germline CDR1 is SEHNR and CDR2 is FQNEAQ (reference sequence). The CDR3 loop spans 15 amino acids. CDR3 sequence: CASSPRGYESYEQYF. The DNA of the CDR3 is TGTGCCAGCAGCCCCAGGGGTTATGAGTCCTACGAGCAGTACTTC.

In regard to this clone: One junction end disagrees with the germline gene, perhaps due to a read error. The same CDR3 arises from other DNA sequences in this sample as well. The chain carries TRBV6-5 and TRBJ2-7, with D possibly matching TRBD2 (6 bases). This CDR3 is built from 16 residues. Germline CDR1 and CDR2: MNHEY and SVGAGI. The CDR3 loop reads CASSYSTGVIAYEQYF. The CDR3 DNA reads as TGTGCCAGTAGTTACTCCACGGGGGTAATAGCCTACGAGCAGTACTTC.

In DNA form, the CDR3 reads TGTGCCAGCAGTTTAGGGGGGTCGAGTGAGCAGTTCTTC. Amino acids: CASSLGGSSEQFF. The V gene is TRBV27, the J gene TRBJ2-1; tentatively, D is TRBD2 (6 bases). The CDR3 has 13 amino acids. The V gene lost 2 bases and the J gene lost 9 bases, with 11 bases spanning the gap. Germline V gives CDR1 MNHEY, CDR2 SMNVEV (reference sequence).

The chain is built from TRBV27 and TRBJ2-1, with D possibly being TRBD1 (6 bases). Germline CDR1 MNHEY, CDR2 SMNVEV (reference sequence). The V gene lost 3 bases and the J gene lost 4 bases, with 16 bases spanning the gap. The CDR3 contains 16 residues. The CDR3: CASSFINREFYNEQFF. The CDR3 coding sequence is TGTGCCAGCAGTTTCATAAACAGGGAGTTTTACAATGAGCAGTTCTTC.

Comments on this clone: Other DNA sequences in this sample translate to the same CDR3. The chain carries TRBV4-2 and TRBJ1-4; no definite D call. The CDR3 totals 13 residues. V gave up 5 bases and J gave up 6 bases, with 10 bases separating them. CDR1 is LGHNA and CDR2 is YNFKEQ in the germline V gene. CDR3 residues: CASSRVLDEKLFF. Written as DNA, the CDR3 is TGTGCCAGCAGCAGGGTTTTGGATGAAAAACTGTTTTTT.

The chain carries TRBV19 and TRBJ2-7, with D possibly being TRBD2 (5 bases). Germline CDR1 and CDR2: LNHDA and SQIVND (reference sequence). This CDR3 contains 12 residues. Trimming removed 6 bases from V and 3 bases from J, with 9 bases in between. The CDR3 DNA follows: TGTGCCAGTAGGTCGGGGATCTACGAGCAGTACTTC. Translated, it gives CASRSGIYEQYF.

Comments on this clone: The identical CDR3 is also encoded by other nucleotide sequences in the sample. The chain joins TRBV13 to TRBJ2-1; TRBD2 is a possible D gene (6 bases). The CDR3 covers 16 residues. Looked up from germline, CDR1 is PRHDT and CDR2 is FYEKMQ (reference sequence). The germline V and J ends were trimmed by 0 bases and 4 bases, with 13 bases remaining between them. CDR3 amino acids: CASSLGRGGEYNEQFF. DNA of the CDR3: TGTGCCAGCAGCTTAGGCCGCGGCGGGGAGTACAATGAGCAGTTCTTC.

The V and J genes are TRBV19 and TRBJ1-5; 11 positions match TRBD1. This CDR3 spans 16 amino acids. CDR1 is LNHDA, CDR2 SQIVND, per germline (reference sequence). V trimming: 7 bases; J trimming: 2 bases; junction bases outside the gene matches: 7. CDR3 coding DNA: TGTGCCAGTATTGGGACAGGGGGTTTCGGCAATCAGCCCCAGCATTTT. It codes for CASIGTGGFGNQPQHF.

The gene calls are TRBV6-5 and TRBJ1-1; D call uncertain. The ends were cut back, 4 bases at V and 10 bases at J, with 16 bases in the middle. Germline CDR1 reads MNHEY; CDR2 reads SVGAGI. The CDR3 runs to 13 residues. The chain's CDR3 is CASSSGVGARAFF. The CDR3 bases are TGTGCCAGCAGTTCCGGGGTGGGCGCTCGAGCTTTCTTT.

The V call is TRBV27, the J call TRBJ2-7; possibly TRBD2 for D (6 bases). V lost 4 bases and J 0 bases, leaving 16 bases between the germline ends. The CDR3 contains 16 residues. CDR1 and CDR2 (germline): MNHEY, SMNVEV (reference sequence). The CDR3 loop is CASSSWDSPNSYEQYF. CDR3 nucleotides: TGTGCCAGCAGTTCCTGGGACTCCCCAAACTCCTACGAGCAGTACTTC.

This clone has at least ten counts. The chain employs TRBV27 and TRBJ1-4, with TRBD1 identical over 8 bases. Per germline, CDR1 MNHEY and CDR2 SMNVEV (reference sequence). The V gene end was trimmed by 2 bases and the J gene end by 7 bases; junction bases not matched to a gene: 9. This CDR3 has 16 residues. The CDR3 sequence is CASSLAGTGGVEKLFF. The CDR3 DNA sequence: TGTGCCAGCAGTTTAGCCGGGACAGGTGGGGTTGAAAAACTGTTTTTT.

The chain links TRBV27 to TRBJ2-1, with D maybe TRBD2 (6 bases). V gave up 4 bases and J gave up 7 bases, with 11 bases separating them. In germline, CDR1 is MNHEY, CDR2 SMNVEV (reference sequence). This CDR3 is built from 13 residues. In nucleotides, the CDR3 is TGTGCCAGCAGTTCGCGTCGGGGGAATGAGCAGTTCTTC. Its translation is CASSSRRGNEQFF.